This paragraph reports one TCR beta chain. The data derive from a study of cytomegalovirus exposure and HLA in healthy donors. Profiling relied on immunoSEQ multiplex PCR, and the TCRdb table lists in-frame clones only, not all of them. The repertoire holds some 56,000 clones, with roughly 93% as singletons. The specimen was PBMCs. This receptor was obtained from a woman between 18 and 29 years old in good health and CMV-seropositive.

In DNA, the CDR3 is TGTGCCTGGAGTATGACTAGCGGGGGCCTACGGGGCGAGCAGTACTTC. Translated, it gives CAWSMTSGGLRGEQYF. V usage is TRBV30 and J usage is TRBJ2-7; 12 bases are shared with TRBD2. This CDR3 comprises 16 residues. Germline lookup yields CDR1 GTSNPN and CDR2 SVGIG (reference sequence). The junction had 11 bases not matched to a gene; V was cut back by 2 bases and J by 6 bases. The variable domain in full, with the rest retrieved from reference TRBV30 and TRBJ2-7, is SQTIHQWPATLVQPVGSPLSLECTVEGTSNPNLYWYRQAAGRGLQLLFYSVGIGQISSEVPQNLSASRPQDRQFILSSKKLLLSDSGFYLCAWSMTSGGLRGEQYFGPGTRLTVT.